This T cell receptor beta chain derives from a study of shared clonotypes between healthy human individuals. Study results and limitations: Clonotype sharing among the donors was expected to vary with sequencing depth. When naive CD4 clonotypes were compared across a handful of donors, roughly 4.9% were shared.

Original processing notes: Junction-only sequences without quality scores came from ImmunoSEQ, so filtering differed. Data came from immunoSEQ multiplex PCR; TCRdb stores just in-frame clones and leaves some out. D and trimming come from the DNA, and the V and J calls and clone size come from that table. This table has about 1,900,000 clones, less than 95% appearing once. This clone is a singleton in its sample. The antigen remains unidentified. CD45RO-negative, CCR7-positively selected cells formed the naive CD8 fraction, excluding terminally differentiated effector memory CD45RA+ cells. Every donor, a Caucasian adult, lived in Nashville, Tennessee. Material for sequencing was naive CD8+ T cells sorted from blood. This clonotype was sampled from a man between 18 and 29 years old in good health.

The CDR3 reads CAWGQGTSMHEQFF. In nucleotides, the CDR3 is TGTGCCTGGGGCCAGGGGACTAGCATGCATGAGCAGTTCTTC. The genes are TRBV30 and TRBJ2-1; TRBD2 matches at 9 bases. The length of the CDR3 is 14 residues. Looked up from germline, CDR1 is GTSNPN and CDR2 is SVGIG (reference sequence). V shed 5 bases and J 8 bases; nucleotides not matched to a gene: 10.